This passage covers 25 T cell receptor beta chains from one sample sequenced in a study of blood T cell repertoires in COVID-19. This table comes from immunoSEQ multiplex PCR, and its TCRdb copy is limited to in-frame clones, with some not included. There are about 70,000 clones in the sample; 89% occur only once, and roughly 7.6% lies in the top ten. The specimen sequenced was peripheral blood. The receptors come from a man between 45 and 60 years old with active COVID-19.

This clone turned up a few times. J is TRBJ1-1 and V is TRBV21-1; TRBD1, the D gene given by the table, was not confirmed from the DNA. TRBV21-1 is a known pseudogene. The CDR3 runs 15 residues. CDR3 sequence: CASSTPTASNTEAFF. In DNA, the CDR3 is TGTGCCAGCAGCACCCCGACAGCTTCAAACACTGAAGCTTTCTTT.

The rearrangement uses TRBV27 and TRBJ2-7, with D possibly being TRBD2 (5 bases). CDR3 length: 13 amino acids. V lost 5 bases to trimming and J lost 6 bases, with 14 bases between them. CDR1 is MNHEY and CDR2 is SMNVEV in the germline V gene (reference sequence). CDR3 amino acids: CASSPVGGSEQYF. The CDR3 DNA follows: TGTGCCAGCAGTCCAGTGGGCGGGTCCGAGCAGTACTTC.

The chain recombines TRBV10-3 with TRBJ1-1, with D perhaps matching TRBD1 (6 bases). Germline assignment: CDR1 ENHRY and CDR2 SYGVKD. The CDR3 extends over 11 amino acids. The germline V and J ends were trimmed by 7 bases and 3 bases, with 6 bases remaining between them. CDR3 DNA: TGTGCCATCAAGGGGGACACTGAAGCTTTCTTT. Its translation: CAIKGDTEAFF.

The chain employs TRBV5-4 and TRBJ1-2, with 10 bases fitting TRBD1. V shed 4 bases, J shed 2 bases, and the junction held 8 bases outside the gene matches. Looked up from germline, CDR1 is SGHNT and CDR2 is YYREEE (reference sequence). The CDR3 is 16 amino acids. As DNA, the CDR3 is TGTGCCAGCAGCAGAGATAGGGACAGGGGAAACTATGGCTACACCTTC. Residues: CASSRDRDRGNYGYTF.

The chain combines TRBV5-1 with TRBJ2-1; 13 bases map to TRBD2. V dropped 4 bases and J dropped 3; count of bases not matched to a gene: 10. CDR3 length: 18 amino acids. From germline, CDR1 is SGHRS and CDR2 YFSETQ. CDR3 bases: TGCGCCAGCAGCGGAGGACTAGCGGGGGACGATAACTACAATGAGCAGTTCTTC. Protein product: CASSGGLAGDDNYNEQFF.

The chain joins TRBV28 to TRBJ1-1; TRBD1 might be the D (5 bases). Germline CDR1 and CDR2: MDHEN and SYDVKM. V lost 2 bases and J lost 0, with 16 bases in between. The CDR3 is 17 amino acids. DNA of the CDR3: TGTGCCAGCAGTTTACGCAGGGTAGCGGGAATGAACACTGAAGCTTTCTTT. Amino acids: CASSLRRVAGMNTEAFF.

The chain combines TRBV7-2 with TRBJ2-1; D remains ambiguous. Per the germline V gene, CDR1 is SGHTA and CDR2 is FQGNSA. The ends were cut back, 0 bases at V and 6 bases at J, with 6 bases in the middle. The CDR3 consists of 13 residues. The DNA for the CDR3 is TGTGCCAGCAGCTTAGCGAGGATCAATGAGCAGTTCTTC. This codes for CASSLARINEQFF.

V is TRBV7-9 and J is TRBJ2-1; D possibly corresponds to TRBD2 (6 bases). The CDR3 length is 15 residues. The ends were cut back, 2 bases at V and 5 bases at J, with 13 bases in the middle. From germline, CDR1 is SEHNR and CDR2 FQNEAQ (reference sequence). The CDR3 sequence is CASSLSLALDNEQFF. CDR3 sequence (DNA): TGTGCCAGCAGCTTATCACTAGCTCTCGACAATGAGCAGTTCTTC.

This rearrangement joins TRBV9 to TRBJ1-3; 7 bases align to TRBD1. The germline gives CDR1 SGDLS, CDR2 YYNGEE. This CDR3 spans 15 amino acids. V lost 4 bases to trimming and J lost 4 bases; unmatched junction nucleotides: 8. The CDR3 sequence: CASSPQQGTGNTIYF. The DNA of the CDR3 is TGTGCCAGCAGCCCCCAACAGGGGACAGGAAACACCATATATTTT.

The chain joins TRBV28 to TRBJ1-5; no reliable D call. Germline V CDR1 and CDR2: MDHEN, SYDVKM. V was pared by 2 bases and J by 2 bases, with 10 bases between. The CDR3 spans 15 residues. CDR3 DNA sequence: TGTGCCAGCAGTTTAGAGGGAAGTGGCAATCAGCCCCAGCATTTT. Amino acid sequence: CASSLEGSGNQPQHF.

This chain uses TRBV5-6 with TRBJ1-1; D uncertain. CDR3 length: 12 residues. V was cut by 7 bases and J by 6 bases, with 13 bases left in between. Germline V CDR1 and CDR2: SGHDT, YYEEEE. The CDR3 loop reads CASSSTEPEAFF. In DNA, the CDR3 is TGTGCCAGCTCGTCAACAGAGCCTGAAGCTTTCTTT. The full variable domain, its missing parts supplied by reference TRBV5-6 and TRBJ1-1, is DAGVTQSPTHLIKTRGQQVTLRCSPKSGHDTVSWYQQALGQGPQFIFQYYEEEERQRGNFPDRFSGHQFPNYSSELNVNALLLGDSALYLCASSSTEPEAFFGQGTRLTVV.

The chain employs TRBV6-1 and TRBJ2-1, with a weak D call TRBD2 (7 bases). Per germline, CDR1 MNHNS and CDR2 SASEGT. V was pared by 3 bases and J by 7 bases, with 16 bases between. The CDR3 has 15 residues. The CDR3 loop is CASSELRGAKNEQFF. DNA of the CDR3: TGTGCCAGCAGTGAGCTCCGGGGGGCGAAGAATGAGCAGTTCTTC.

This sequence joins TRBV20-1 and TRBJ2-5, with 7 bases matching TRBD2. After removal of 3 bases from V and 7 bases from J, the junction contained 11 bases not matched to a gene. Germline-derived CDR1 and CDR2 are DFQATT and SNEGSKA (reference sequence). CDR3 length equals 14 residues. The CDR3 DNA sequence: TGCAGTGCTAGTTGGCGGGGGAATGGGGGGACCCAGTACTTC. Its translation: CSASWRGNGGTQYF.

This clone appeared once. CDR3 region: CASSPTWETQYF. The CDR3 DNA sequence: TGTGCCAGCAGCCCGACATGGGAGACCCAGTACTTC. This chain connects TRBV3-1 (or the pseudogene TRBV3-2) to TRBJ2-5; unclear D gene. Per germline, CDR1 LGHDT and CDR2 YNNKEL (reference sequence). With 4 bases removed from V and 5 bases from J, the gap between germline ends came to 8 bases. CDR3 length: 12 amino acids.

J is TRBJ1-4 and V is TRBV7-8, with D possibly being TRBD1 (6 bases). V was shortened by 5 bases and J by 8 bases, with 12 bases between the two germline ends. The length of the CDR3 is 13 residues. Per germline, CDR1 SGHVS and CDR2 FQNEAQ. The CDR3 is CASSRGAEEKLFF. In DNA, the CDR3 is TGTGCCAGCAGCCGGGGGGCGGAGGAAAAACTGTTTTTT. The full variable domain, completed using reference TRBV7-8 and TRBJ1-4, is GAGVSQSPRYKVAKRGQDVALRCDPISGHVSLFWYQQALGQGPEFLTYFQNEAQLDKSGLPSDRFFAERPEGSVSTLKIQRTQQEDSAVYLCASSRGAEEKLFFGSGTQLSVL.

The J gene is TRBJ1-2, the V gene TRBV29-1; 7 nucleotides line up with TRBD1. This CDR3 is 13 amino acids long. CDR1 and CDR2 (germline): SQVTM, ANQGSEA. V lost 5 bases and J lost 1; bases outside the gene matches: 4. The CDR3 loop is CSVWTGSNYGYTF. The CDR3 nucleotides are TGCAGCGTTTGGACAGGAAGTAACTATGGCTACACCTTC.

This clone was seen a handful of times. The V and J genes are TRBV9 and TRBJ1-2; D gene ambiguous. CDR3 length equals 12 residues. Trimming shortened V by 4 bases and J by 5 bases, and 9 bases separated the two germline ends. CDR1 is SGDLS and CDR2 is YYNGEE in the germline V gene. Here the CDR3 reads CASSSSPYGYTF. The CDR3 region has the DNA TGTGCCAGCAGCTCTTCCCCGTATGGCTACACCTTC.

The chain combines TRBV7-8 with TRBJ1-5, with D possibly TRBD1 on 5 matching bases. CDR3 size: 13 residues. Per the germline V gene, CDR1 is SGHVS and CDR2 is FQNEAQ. V shed 7 bases and J shed 5 bases, with 12 bases lying between them. The CDR3 loop reads CASTPLGDQPQHF. The CDR3 DNA is TGTGCCAGCACCCCATTAGGGGATCAGCCCCAGCATTTT.

The chain links TRBV19 to TRBJ2-7, with TRBD1 identical over 10 bases. V lost 3 bases, J lost 4 bases, and 6 bases stayed unmatched. From germline, CDR1 is LNHDA and CDR2 SQIVND (reference sequence). CDR3 size: 15 residues. For the CDR3, the DNA is TGTGCCAGTAGTATTCTGGGACAGGGGCGTTACGAGCAGTACTTC. Its translation: CASSILGQGRYEQYF.

This chain uses TRBV30 with TRBJ1-5; the D gene is possibly TRBD1 (6 bases). Trimming took 0 bases from V and 5 from J, leaving 8 bases between them. Germline values: CDR1 GTSNPN, CDR2 SVGIG (reference sequence). The CDR3 runs to 13 residues. The CDR3 DNA is TGTGCCTGGAGTGTCGCAGGGGATCAGCCCCAGCATTTT. This encodes CAWSVAGDQPQHF.

The genes are TRBV29-1 and TRBJ2-1; TRBD1 matches at 9 bases. The junction had 9 bases not matched to a gene; V was cut back by 7 bases and J by 2 bases. CDR3 length: 15 residues. CDR1 is SQVTM and CDR2 is ANQGSEA in the germline V gene. This CDR3 reads CSAYGTGITYNEQFF. CDR3 nucleotides: TGCAGCGCCTACGGGACAGGGATAACCTACAATGAGCAGTTCTTC.

The rearrangement links TRBV27 to TRBJ1-4, with TRBD1 as a possible D gene (6 bases). Looked up from germline, CDR1 is MNHEY and CDR2 is SMNVEV (reference sequence). Trimming cost V 3 bases and J 11 bases, with 16 bases left between them. This CDR3 spans 14 amino acids. For the CDR3, the DNA is TGTGCCAGCAGTTTTGGGCAGGGGAGTAGGAAACTGTTTTTT. The encoded protein is CASSFGQGSRKLFF.

The genes are TRBV5-1 and TRBJ2-1; 9 nucleotides line up with TRBD1. Germline loops: CDR1 SGHRS, CDR2 YFSETQ. The CDR3 has 14 residues. The trim removed 3 bases at V and 5 bases at J, leaving 3 bases unmatched. The CDR3 protein is CASSYRGQDNEQFF. CDR3 DNA sequence: TGCGCCAGCAGCTACAGGGGGCAGGACAATGAGCAGTTCTTC. The variable domain in full, completed from reference TRBV5-1 and TRBJ2-1, reads KAGVTQTPRYLIKTRGQQVTLSCSPISGHRSVSWYQQTPGQGLQFLFEYFSETQRNKGNFPGRFSGRQFSNSRSEMNVSTLELGDSALYLCASSYRGQDNEQFFGPGTRLTVL.

CDR3 DNA: TGTGCCAGCAGTAGAGCTAGCGGGGATGCCGGGGAGCTGTTTTTT. Amino acid sequence: CASSRASGDAGELFF. This chain uses TRBV6-2 or TRBV6-3 with TRBJ2-2, with 9 bases aligning to TRBD2. The ends lost 5 bases at V and 6 bases at J; junction bases unmatched: 7. The V gene's germline CDR1 is MNHEY and CDR2 SVGEGT. The CDR3 is 15 amino acids.

The chain carries TRBV25-1 and TRBJ2-1; 8 bases are a match to TRBD1. The CDR3 is 13 residues long. After removal of 6 bases from V and 6 bases from J, the junction contained 4 bases not matched to a gene. CDR1 MGHDK and CDR2 SYGVNS come from the germline V gene. CDR3 amino acids: CASRRTGSNEQFF. In nucleotides, the CDR3 is TGTGCCAGCAGACGGACAGGGAGCAATGAGCAGTTCTTC.